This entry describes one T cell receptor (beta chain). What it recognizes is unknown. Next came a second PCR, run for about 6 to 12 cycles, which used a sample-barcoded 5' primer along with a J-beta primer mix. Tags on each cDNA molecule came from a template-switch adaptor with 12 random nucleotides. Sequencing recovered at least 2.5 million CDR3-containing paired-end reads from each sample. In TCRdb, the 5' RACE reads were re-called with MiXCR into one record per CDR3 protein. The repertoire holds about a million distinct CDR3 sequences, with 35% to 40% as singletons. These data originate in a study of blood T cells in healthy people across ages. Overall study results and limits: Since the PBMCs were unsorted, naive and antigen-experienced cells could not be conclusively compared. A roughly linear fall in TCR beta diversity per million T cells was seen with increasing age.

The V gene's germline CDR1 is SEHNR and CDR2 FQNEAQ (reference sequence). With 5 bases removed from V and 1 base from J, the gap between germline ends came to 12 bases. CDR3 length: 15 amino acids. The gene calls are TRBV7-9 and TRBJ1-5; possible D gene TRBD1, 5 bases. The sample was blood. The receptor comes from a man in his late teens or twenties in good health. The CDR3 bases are TGTGCCAGCAGCATTGGGACGGTGAGCAATCAGCCCCAGCATTTT. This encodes CASSIGTVSNQPQHF.